These 9 T cell receptor beta chains were all obtained from the same sample, sequenced in a study of PD-1 blockade in classical Hodgkin lymphoma. Patients all relapsed after autologous stem cell transplantation, and there was variation in brentuximab vedotin exposure. Clones were read by immunoSEQ multiplex PCR, and TCRdb kept only the in-frame ones, dropping some. The sample includes nearly 100,000 clones, around 80% of them seen just once. The starting material was peripheral blood mononuclear cells (PBMCs), obtained at baseline. These receptors were taken from a human donor with classical Hodgkin lymphoma.

CDR3 in DNA: TGTGCCAGCTCACCACCATCCCTGAGAAAAACCGGGGAGCTGTTTTTT. Residues: CASSPPSLRKTGELFF. V usage is TRBV18 and J usage is TRBJ2-2; D is undetermined. Germline-derived CDR1 and CDR2 are KGHSH and LQKENI. This CDR3 has 16 amino acids. Trimming removed 0 bases at V and 5 bases at J, with 13 bases between.

J is TRBJ2-7 and V is TRBV28; 9 positions match TRBD1. The V gene end was trimmed by 6 bases and the J gene end by 4 bases; junction bases not matched to a gene: 10. The CDR3 length is 15 residues. CDR1 MDHEN and CDR2 SYDVKM come from the germline V gene. CDR3 DNA sequence: TGTGCCAGCAGCGAAGGGACAGGGTTTTTGTACGAGCAGTACTTC. This gives the protein CASSEGTGFLYEQYF.

The chain is built from TRBV29-1 and TRBJ1-1; D gene ambiguous. V lost 3 bases and J 0 bases, leaving 11 bases between the germline ends. CDR1 and CDR2 from the germline V gene are SQVTM and ANQGSEA. The CDR3 is 14 residues long. The CDR3 nucleotides are TGCAGCGTTGACCCCGACGGGATGAACACTGAAGCTTTCTTT. It yields the protein CSVDPDGMNTEAFF.

The chain links TRBV10-3 to TRBJ1-1; D is perhaps TRBD1 (5 bases). The ends were cut back, 2 bases at V and 0 bases at J, with 7 bases in the middle. This CDR3 is built from 14 residues. From germline, CDR1 is ENHRY and CDR2 SYGVKD. For the CDR3, the DNA is TGTGCCATCAGTGAGGGGGGGATGAACACTGAAGCTTTCTTT. The encoded protein is CAISEGGMNTEAFF.

The chain uses TRBV27 and TRBJ2-7; 8 bases agree with TRBD2. This CDR3 is built from 14 residues. V gave up 4 bases and J gave up 5 bases; unmatched junction bases: 7. Germline V gene sequence: CDR1 MNHEY, CDR2 SMNVEV (reference sequence). CDR3 region: CASSSREGTHEQYF. For the CDR3, the DNA is TGTGCCAGCAGTTCCCGGGAGGGGACCCACGAGCAGTACTTC.

CDR3 DNA sequence: TGTGCCAGCAGCGTAGTCGGTGGAGGCGGGGAAGCGTCCTACAATGAGCAGTTCTTC. Its translation: CASSVVGGGGEASYNEQFF. The V call is TRBV9, the J call TRBJ2-1; possible D gene TRBD2, 6 bases. Trimming stripped 0 bases from V and 1 base from J, with 20 bases between. CDR1 is SGDLS, CDR2 YYNGEE, per germline. The CDR3 contains 19 residues.

In this sample, this clone turned up a few times. Other DNA sequences in this specimen translate into the identical CDR3. The J gene is TRBJ2-1, the V gene TRBV4-1, with 8 bases aligning to TRBD1. After removal of 1 base from V and 7 bases from J, the junction contained 6 bases not matched to a gene. This CDR3 has 15 residues. The V gene's germline CDR1 is MGHRA and CDR2 YSYEKL. CDR3 sequence: CASSQGQGAWNEQFF. The CDR3 DNA reads TGCGCCAGCAGCCAAGGTCAGGGGGCTTGGAATGAGCAGTTCTTC.

This clone came up a few times. The chain carries TRBV5-4 and TRBJ2-7, with D unresolved. V was trimmed by 3 bases and J by 5 bases, leaving 9 bases between them. The CDR3 runs 12 residues. Looked up from germline, CDR1 is SGHNT and CDR2 is YYREEE (reference sequence). As DNA, the CDR3 is TGTGCCAGCAGCTCCGTGACTCACGAGCAGTACTTC. It translates to CASSSVTHEQYF.

The chain recombines TRBV6-1 with TRBJ1-3, with D unresolved. CDR1 and CDR2 (germline): MNHNS, SASEGT. Trimming left V 1 base short and J 2 bases short, with 9 bases between. The CDR3 totals 15 residues. The CDR3 DNA reads TGTGCCAGCAGTGAAGAGCCAATTGCTGGAAACACCATATATTTT. Protein: CASSEEPIAGNTIYF.